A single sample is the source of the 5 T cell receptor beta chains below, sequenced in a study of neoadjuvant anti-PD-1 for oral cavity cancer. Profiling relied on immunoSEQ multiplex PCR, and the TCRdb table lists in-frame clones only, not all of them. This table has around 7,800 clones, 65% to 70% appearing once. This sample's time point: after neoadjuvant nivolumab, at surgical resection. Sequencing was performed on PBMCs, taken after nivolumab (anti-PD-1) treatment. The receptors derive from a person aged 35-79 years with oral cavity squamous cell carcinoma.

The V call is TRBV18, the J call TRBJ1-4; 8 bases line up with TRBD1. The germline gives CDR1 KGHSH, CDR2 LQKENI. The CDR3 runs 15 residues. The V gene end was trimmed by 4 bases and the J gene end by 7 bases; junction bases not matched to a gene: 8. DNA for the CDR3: TGTGCCAGCTCACTGAGTTCAGGGGGCGGTGAAAAACTGTTTTTT. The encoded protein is CASSLSSGGGEKLFF.

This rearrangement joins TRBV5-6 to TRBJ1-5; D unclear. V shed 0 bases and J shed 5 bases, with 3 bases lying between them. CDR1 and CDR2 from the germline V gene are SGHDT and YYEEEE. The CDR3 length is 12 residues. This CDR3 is CASSLDDQPQHF. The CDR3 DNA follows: TGTGCCAGCAGCTTGGACGATCAGCCCCAGCATTTT.

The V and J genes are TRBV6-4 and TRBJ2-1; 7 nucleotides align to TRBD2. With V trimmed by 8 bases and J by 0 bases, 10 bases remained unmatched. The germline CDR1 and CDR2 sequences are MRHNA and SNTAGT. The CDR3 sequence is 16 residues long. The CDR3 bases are TGTGCCAGCCCCCTCGCGGGACTAAGCTCCTACAATGAGCAGTTCTTC. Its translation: CASPLAGLSSYNEQFF.

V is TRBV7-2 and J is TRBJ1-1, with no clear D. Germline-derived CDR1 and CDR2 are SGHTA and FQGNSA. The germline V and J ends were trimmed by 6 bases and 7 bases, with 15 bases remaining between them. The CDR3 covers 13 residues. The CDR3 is CASRIGWRDEAFF. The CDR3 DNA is TGTGCCAGCAGAATAGGGTGGAGAGATGAAGCTTTCTTT.

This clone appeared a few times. CDR3 amino acids: CASSQDFSGGADTQYF. The CDR3 DNA reads as TGTGCCAGCAGCCAAGATTTTAGCGGGGGGGCAGATACGCAGTATTTT. The rearrangement uses TRBV4-2 and TRBJ2-3; 11 bases fit TRBD2. The CDR3 consists of 16 residues. Trimming removed 0 bases from V and 4 bases from J; junction bases left unmatched: 3. The germline CDR1 and CDR2 sequences are LGHNA and YNFKEQ.